One and the same sample provided the 16 T cell receptor beta chains below, sequenced in a study of glioma-infiltrating T cells. Using RNA template, CDR3s of TCR alpha and beta were amplified with iRepertoire arm-PCR. TCRdb ran MiXCR on the multiplex PCR reads and lists one entry per CDR3 protein. Here the sample spans approximately 110,000 distinct CDR3 sequences, roughly 20% being singletons. The source material was glioma tissue, nonneoplastic brain tissue, or PBMCs (not recorded which). Every receptor here comes from a human donor with low-grade glioma or glioblastoma, undergoing nonglioma brain surgery, or in good health (not recorded which).

This clonotype was picked up many times. This chain connects TRBV19 to TRBJ1-2; 8 bases agree with TRBD1. This CDR3 comprises 15 residues. Germline trimming cut 3 bases from V and 5 bases from J; bases unmatched to any gene: 8. Germline values: CDR1 LNHDA, CDR2 SQIVND (reference sequence). For the CDR3, the DNA is TGTGCCAGTAGTATTGGACAGGGACCGCAATATGGCTACACCTTC. It translates to CASSIGQGPQYGYTF.

This clonotype was observed many times. For the CDR3, the DNA is TGTGCCAGCAGTGAGGTCGGCCGAGCTTTCTTT. This sequence encodes CASSEVGRAFF. The V call is TRBV6-1, the J call TRBJ1-1; no clear D gene. This CDR3 region has 11 residues. CDR1 is MNHNS, CDR2 SASEGT, per germline. V shed 3 bases and J shed 10 bases, with 9 bases lying between them.

The table lists this clonotype with a few counts. V gene TRBV5-1 combines with J gene TRBJ2-3; TRBD2 agrees at 8 bases. V was pared by 0 bases and J by 8 bases, with 14 bases of the junction left unmatched. The germline V gene encodes CDR1 SGHRS and CDR2 YFSETQ. The CDR3 totals 17 residues. The CDR3 loop is CASSLEGHWTSSGTQYF. The CDR3 DNA follows: TGCGCCAGCAGCTTGGAAGGGCATTGGACTAGCTCCGGTACGCAGTATTTT.

On this clonotype itself: This sequence may be a read error, since a much larger clone differs from it by one base. The chain links TRBV7-9 to TRBJ1-5, with TRBD1 matching 8 bases. Germline V gives CDR1 SEHNR, CDR2 FQNEAQ (reference sequence). CDR3 size: 16 residues. The CDR3 loop reads CASSLGAGQGNQPQRF. CDR3 sequence (DNA): TGTGCCAGCAGCTTAGGGGCCGGACAGGGCAATCAGCCCCAGCGTTTT. The variable domain in full, completed from reference TRBV7-9 and TRBJ1-5, reads DTGVSQNPRHKITKRGQNVTFRCDPISEHNRLYWYRQTLGQGPEFLTYFQNEAQLEKSRLLSDRFSAERPKGSFSTLEIQRTEQGDSAMYLCASSLGAGQGNQPQRFGDGTRLSIL.

The sample holds many counts of this clonotype. The gene calls are TRBV27 and TRBJ2-7, with D maybe TRBD1 (6 bases). This CDR3 is built from 13 residues. With 4 bases removed from V and 5 bases from J, the gap between germline ends came to 12 bases. Germline CDR1 is MNHEY and CDR2 is SMNVEV (reference sequence). As DNA, the CDR3 is TGTGCCAGCAGTTCACAGGGTACCAACGAGCAGTACTTC. Encoded protein: CASSSQGTNEQYF.

This clonotype was detected ten times or more. J is TRBJ2-1 and V is TRBV6-1; D is perhaps TRBD2 (6 bases). Germline V gene data show CDR1 as MNHNS and CDR2 as SASEGT. This CDR3 has 15 amino acids. Between the trimmed V and J ends, which lost 6 bases and 4 bases, there was a span of 16 bases. CDR3 in amino acids: CASRYRSGSYNEQFF. The CDR3 DNA reads as TGTGCCAGCAGGTACCGTTCCGGGAGTTACAATGAGCAGTTCTTC.

Comment on this clonotype: It may be a read error: a sequence one base away is much more abundant. The rearrangement joins TRBV4-2 to TRBJ2-4, with D possibly matching TRBD2 (5 bases). Germline values: CDR1 LGHNA, CDR2 YNFKEQ. V shed 2 bases and J shed 9 bases, with 14 bases lying between them. This CDR3 comprises 14 residues. The CDR3 bases are TGTGCCAGCAGCCAAACTAGTGTACGAGGCATTCAGTACTTC. This encodes CASSQTSVRGIQYF.

A few counts support this clonotype. The chain recombines TRBV12-3 or TRBV12-4 with TRBJ2-5; 7 bases agree with TRBD2. The CDR3 has 17 amino acids. V dropped 2 bases and J dropped 0; count of bases not matched to a gene: 9. The CDR3 loop reads CASSLRGSGWYQETQYF. The DNA of the CDR3 is TGTGCCAGCAGTTTAAGGGGTAGCGGGTGGTACCAAGAGACCCAGTACTTC.

In this sample, this clonotype turned up many times. The chain combines TRBV19 with TRBJ2-5; 7 nucleotides match TRBD2. Trimming took 4 bases from V and 4 from J; bases not matched to a gene: 3. The germline gives CDR1 LNHDA, CDR2 SQIVND (reference sequence). This CDR3 has 13 amino acids. CDR3 DNA sequence: TGTGCCAGTAGTAGGGGACTAACAGAGACCCAGTACTTC. It specifies CASSRGLTETQYF.

This clonotype was recorded a few times. The chain links TRBV3-1 to TRBJ2-1, with D possibly TRBD1 on 5 matching bases. CDR3 length: 14 residues. V dropped 8 bases and J dropped 5 bases, with 16 bases sitting between them. Germline assignment: CDR1 LGHDT and CDR2 YNNKEL (reference sequence). CDR3 region: CASSRVAIHNEQFF. The DNA for the CDR3 is TGTGCCAGCTCCAGGGTGGCTATTCACAATGAGCAGTTCTTC.

To note about this clonotype: A much larger clone differs from this one at a single base, so this may be a read error. The conserved closing phenylalanine or tryptophan is absent in this CDR3, likely reflecting a read error. The rearrangement joins TRBV2 to TRBJ2-3; 10 bases agree with TRBD1. This CDR3 has 15 amino acids. V lost 7 bases and J lost 2; bases outside the gene matches: 6. CDR1 SNHLY and CDR2 FYNNEI come from the germline V gene. CDR3 amino acids: CASNWDRGSTDTQYL. In DNA form, the CDR3 reads TGTGCCAGCAACTGGGACAGGGGATCCACAGATACGCAGTATCTT.

Concerning this clonotype: It may be a read error: a sequence one base away is much more abundant. The genes are TRBV4-1 and TRBJ2-7; maybe TRBD1 (5 bases). Trimming cost V 0 bases and J 2 bases, with 8 bases left between them. This CDR3 is built from 14 residues. Looked up from germline, CDR1 is MGHRA and CDR2 is YSYEKL. In DNA form, the CDR3 reads TGCGCCAGCAGCCAAGATGGGGCCACCTACGAGCAGTACTTC. Amino acid sequence: CASSQDGATYEQYF.

A word on this clonotype: A much more abundant neighbour one base away suggests this may be a read error. The chain links TRBV5-1 to TRBJ2-2; weak D call: TRBD1 (6 bases). The ends were cut back, 3 bases at V and 2 bases at J, with 8 bases in the middle. The CDR3 length is 14 residues. Germline V gene sequence: CDR1 SGHRS, CDR2 YFSETQ. CDR3 DNA sequence: TGCGCCAGCAGCTCGGGACACAACACCGGGGAGCTGTTTTTT. Translating it yields CASSSGHNTGELFF.

This clonotype was recorded at least ten times. V gene TRBV14 combines with J gene TRBJ1-1, with D unclear. V was shortened by 1 base and J by 10 bases, with 13 bases between the two germline ends. The CDR3 extends over 13 amino acids. Germline V gives CDR1 SGHDN, CDR2 FVKESK. CDR3 region: CASSQVSGRVAFF. CDR3 coding DNA: TGTGCCAGCAGCCAAGTGTCCGGGCGTGTAGCTTTCTTT.

This clonotype came up many times. V and J are TRBV15 and TRBJ2-7; D gene unclear. The germline gives CDR1 LNHNV, CDR2 YYDKDF (reference sequence). This CDR3 has 15 residues. V was trimmed by 0 bases and J by 2 bases, leaving 11 bases between them. CDR3 sequence: CATSRDVALPYEQYF. The CDR3 DNA reads TGTGCCACCAGCAGAGATGTAGCACTTCCCTACGAGCAGTACTTC.

This clonotype was seen ten or more times. The chain couples TRBV4-1 to TRBJ1-2; 8 bases match TRBD1. V trimming: 2 bases; J trimming: 8 bases; junction bases outside the gene matches: 10. CDR3 length: 15 amino acids. CDR1 MGHRA and CDR2 YSYEKL come from the germline V gene. The DNA for the CDR3 is TGCGCCAGCAGCCAACTGGGCCCAGGGGGCGGAGGCTACACCTTC. This gives the protein CASSQLGPGGGGYTF.